The entry below describes one TCR beta chain. Its antigen is unknown. The entry originates in a study of shared clonotypes between healthy human individuals. Findings of the study overall: Against clonotypes common to all four donors, non-shared ones had lower generation probabilities. What rarefaction showed was incomplete sorted-subset sequencing despite large depth.

CD4+ cells yielded CD45RA+ naive and CD45RA-negative memory subsets. Trimming pared 2 bases from V and 0 bases from J, leaving 7 bases between. CDR3 length: 14 amino acids. Germline V gene lookup returns CDR1 SGHTA and CDR2 FQGNSA. Genomic DNA of every subset was divided equally among multiple immunoSEQ plates. Libraries were prepared by immunoSEQ multiplex PCR; TCRdb keeps only in-frame clonotypes and omits some of them. Of over a million clones listed, about 77% are singletons. Sequenced: memory CD4+ T cells sorted from blood. Subset: CD45RA-negative fraction. The sequence derives from a man aged 18 to 29 in good health. This chain joins TRBV7-2 and TRBJ1-1; D unclear. CDR3 amino acids: CASSLHGMNTEAFF. For the CDR3, the DNA is TGTGCCAGCAGCTTACACGGAATGAACACTGAAGCTTTCTTT.